Following are 4 T cell receptor beta chains from one sample sequenced in a study of blood T cell repertoires in acute mononucleosis (dated by TCRdb to the early 2020s). The time point label for this specimen denotes: acute infectious mononucleosis, at clinical presentation within 2 weeks of symptom onset (visit 1). The receptor library was made with the immunoSEQ multiplex PCR assay. Imported from immuneACCESS, the table was reduced by TCRdb to in-frame sequences with V and J called. These copies leave out some clones; in studies compared against another copy, an unresolved V gene accounts for under half, and the cause of the remainder is not known. The sample contains several thousand clones, 25% to 30% of them found a single time. The biggest ten clones account for around 30% of the sample. Sequences were derived from EBV YVL epitope tetramer+ CD8+ T cells sorted from PBMCs, sampled during acute infectious mononucleosis. This sample's cell subset or site label indicates: CD8 T cells binding a tetramer with EBV BRLF1 109-117 peptide (YVL-BR). The receptor set was obtained from a woman under 30 with infectious mononucleosis caused by EBV.

This clone was seen a handful of times. This rearrangement joins TRBV27 to TRBJ2-2, with TRBD1 matching 8 bases. Germline V gene lookup returns CDR1 MNHEY and CDR2 SMNVEV (reference sequence). This CDR3 comprises 15 residues. The ends lost 5 bases at V and 4 bases at J; junction bases unmatched: 6. DNA of the CDR3: TGTGCCAGCAGTGACCGAACAGGGGGCACCGGGGAGCTGTTTTTT. Translating it yields CASSDRTGGTGELFF.

This sequence joins TRBV13 and TRBJ2-2; D not resolved. The V end was cut by 5 bases, the J end by 1 base, with 8 bases between. Germline CDR1 reads PRHDT; CDR2 reads FYEKMQ (reference sequence). This CDR3 spans 14 amino acids. The CDR3 region is CASSPDENTGELFF. As DNA, the CDR3 is TGTGCCAGCAGCCCGGATGAGAACACCGGGGAGCTGTTTTTT.

This clone was recorded at least ten times. The chain has TRBV11-2 and TRBJ2-2; unclear D gene. Germline assignment: CDR1 SGHAT and CDR2 FQNNGV. The CDR3 runs 13 residues. Trimming pared 1 base from V and 4 bases from J, leaving 4 bases between. CDR3 nucleotides: TGTGCCAGCAGCTTAGCCGGCACCGGGGAGCTGTTTTTT. It is translated as CASSLAGTGELFF.

In this sample, this clone turned up a few times. With only one base between it and a far larger clone, this is likely a read error. V is TRBV29-1 and J is TRBJ2-1, with D uncertain. The length of the CDR3 is 13 residues. CDR1 is SQVTM and CDR2 is ANQGSEA in the germline V gene. CDR3 amino acids: CCVVAGANNEQFF. DNA for the CDR3: TGCTGCGTTGTGGCAGGCGCAAACAATGAGCAGTTCTTC.